This TCR beta chain was captured in a study of Ad26.COV2.S vaccination and SARS-CoV-2 variants. About the study: Ad26.COV2.S shots went into the muscle once or twice, 56 days apart. The study's findings and limits: Substantial breadth was reportedly displayed by spike-specific CD8+ and CD4+ T cell responses after vaccination. Those who received the vaccine showed greater spike-specific TCR breadth than those given placebo.

In the case of this clone: Its antigen is undetermined.

The protocol was immunoSEQ multiplex PCR, while the TCRdb copy is restricted to in-frame clones and leaves out a portion. The sample yields around 300,000 clones, 80% to 90% seen once. Treatment specified: around 19 received Ad26.COV2.S at low or high dose, single or two shots; 5 received placebo; per-sample allocation not given. On day 63 after the first injection, vaccine and placebo recipients gave samples. It was an adult aged 18-55 years in Boston who was the donor. The CDR3 runs to 14 residues. The V gene end was trimmed by 4 bases and the J gene end by 5 bases; junction bases not matched to a gene: 2. Germline lookup yields CDR1 SGHVS and CDR2 FNYEAQ.

The clonotype was recovered from a person aged 18-60 years who received the Ad26.COV2.S COVID-19 vaccine or a placebo. The sequences come from peripheral blood, collected in a trial of Ad26.COV2.S vaccine versus placebo. The chain has TRBV7-6 and TRBJ1-6; 7 bases match TRBD1. The CDR3 DNA reads as TGTGCCAGCAGCTCCGGGACAGATAATTCACCCCTCCACTTT. Its protein is CASSSGTDNSPLHF.